The sequence of this T cell receptor beta chain was determined in a study of shared clonotypes between healthy human individuals. Repertoires were generated with immunoSEQ multiplex PCR, while TCRdb's copy carries only in-frame clones and drops some. The sample lists some 2,000,000 clones, roughly 95% occurring once. V lost 1 base to trimming and J lost 3 bases; unmatched junction nucleotides: 3. CDR1 and CDR2 from the germline V gene are MNHNS and SASEGT. CDR3 length: 15 amino acids. This chain links TRBV6-1 with TRBJ1-5, with TRBD1 matching over 7 bases. Sequenced: naive CD4+ T cells sorted from blood. Subset noted: CD45RA+ positively selected. This receptor was identified in a man between 18 and 29 years old in good health. CDR3 sequence (DNA): TGTGCCAGCAGTGAAGGGGGACAGTACAATCAGCCCCAGCATTTT. Its protein product is CASSEGGQYNQPQHF.